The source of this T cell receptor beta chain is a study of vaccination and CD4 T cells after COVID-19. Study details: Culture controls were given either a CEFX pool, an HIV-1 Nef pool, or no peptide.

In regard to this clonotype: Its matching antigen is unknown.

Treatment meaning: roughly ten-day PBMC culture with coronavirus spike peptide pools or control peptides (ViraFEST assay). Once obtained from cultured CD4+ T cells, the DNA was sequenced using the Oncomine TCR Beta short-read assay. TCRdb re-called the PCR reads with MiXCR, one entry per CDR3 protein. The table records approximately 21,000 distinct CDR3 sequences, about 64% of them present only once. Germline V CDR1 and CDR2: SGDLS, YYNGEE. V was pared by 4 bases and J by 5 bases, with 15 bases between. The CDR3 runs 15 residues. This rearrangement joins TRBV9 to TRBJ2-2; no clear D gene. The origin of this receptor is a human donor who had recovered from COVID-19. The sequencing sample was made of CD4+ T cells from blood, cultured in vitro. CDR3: CASSPTRLRTGELFF. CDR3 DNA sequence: TGTGCCAGCAGCCCGACAAGGTTGCGGACCGGGGAGCTGTTTTTT.